A selection of T cell receptor beta chains follows, all from one sample in a study of T cell responses to AZD1222 COVID-19 vaccine. Data came from immunoSEQ multiplex PCR; TCRdb stores just in-frame clones and leaves some out. This sample carries approximately 140,000 clones, 70% to 90% of them seen once, and the ten largest clones take approximately 5.7%. The source material was peripheral blood, sampled on day 0 of AZD1222 vaccination. These receptors came from an adult in good health. Each CDR3 is given with its conserved first and last residue. D genes are given only for firm matches. Some rows mark clone size as missing; the rest say once, few, many or name a class of expanded clone.

j_gene: TRBJ2-7
d_gene: -
v_gene: TRBV30
abundance: once
CDR3aa: CAIKTVNAYEQYF
CDR3nt: TGTGCTATTAAGACGGTCAATGCCTACGAGCAGTACTTC

j_gene: TRBJ2-4
d_gene: TRBD2
v_gene: TRBV5-4
abundance: -
CDR3aa: CASSLSAGVGKNIQYF
CDR3nt: TGTGCCAGCAGCCTATCAGCGGGGGTGGGCAAAAACATTCAGTACTTC

j_gene: TRBJ1-3
d_gene: TRBD1
v_gene: TRBV6-2/TRBV6-3
abundance: -
CDR3aa: CASSRRDSEFFSGNTIYF
CDR3nt: TGTGCCAGCAGCCGCCGGGACAGCGAGTTCTTCTCTGGAAACACCATATATTTT

j_gene: TRBJ1-5
d_gene: -
v_gene: TRBV15
abundance: -
CDR3aa: CATSGGSGHQHF
CDR3nt: TGTGCCACCAGCGGGGGGTCGGGACACCAGCATTTT

j_gene: TRBJ2-2
d_gene: TRBD1
v_gene: TRBV5-1
abundance: -
CDR3aa: CASSPGTGGQLFF
CDR3nt: TGCGCCAGCAGCCCGGGGACAGGGGGCCAGCTGTTTTTT

j_gene: TRBJ2-7
d_gene: -
v_gene: TRBV7-2
abundance: -
CDR3aa: CASSPGGRMTYEQYF
CDR3nt: TGTGCCAGCAGCCCAGGAGGAAGGATGACCTACGAGCAGTACTTC

j_gene: TRBJ1-5
d_gene: -
v_gene: TRBV7-9
abundance: -
CDR3aa: CASSLAGRTGNQPQHF
CDR3nt: TGTGCCAGCAGCTTAGCTGGGAGGACAGGCAATCAGCCCCAGCATTTT

j_gene: TRBJ1-1
d_gene: TRBD1
v_gene: TRBV10-3
abundance: -
CDR3aa: CAIRGQGMNTEAFF
CDR3nt: TGTGCCATCAGGGGACAGGGGATGAACACTGAAGCTTTCTTT

j_gene: TRBJ1-2
d_gene: -
v_gene: TRBV19
abundance: -
CDR3aa: CASSMLQDLGYTF
CDR3nt: TGTGCCAGTAGTATGTTACAGGATTTGGGCTACACCTTC

j_gene: TRBJ2-7
d_gene: TRBD2
v_gene: TRBV28
abundance: -
CDR3aa: CASRVGGPNEQYF
CDR3nt: TGTGCCAGCAGGGTGGGAGGGCCTAATGAGCAGTACTTC